One and the same sample provided the 27 T cell receptor beta chains below, sequenced in a study of CD8+CD57+ T cells in acquired aplastic anemia. Genomic DNA was employed as the template in profiling TCR beta VDJ and CDR3. TCRdb itself ran the reads through MiXCR, one entry per CDR3 protein. The sample includes roughly 300,000 distinct CDR3 sequences, 50% to 70% of them seen just once. Source material: sorted CD4+, CD8+, or CD8+CD57+ T cells (not recorded which) from PBMCs. These receptors were taken from a human donor with severe aplastic anemia or a healthy control (not recorded which).

The chain couples TRBV20-1 to TRBJ2-2; 7 bases map to TRBD2. Germline V CDR1 and CDR2: DFQATT, SNEGSKA (reference sequence). The V gene end was trimmed by 0 bases and the J gene end by 1 base; junction bases not matched to a gene: 5. The CDR3 runs 16 residues. The DNA for the CDR3 is TGCAGTGCTAGAGATCTACTAGCGATGAACACCGGGGAGCTGTTTTTT. Its translation: CSARDLLAMNTGELFF.

V and J are TRBV25-1 and TRBJ1-6; no clear D. This CDR3 comprises 16 residues. Germline loops: CDR1 MGHDK, CDR2 SYGVNS. V lost 4 bases to trimming and J lost 5 bases, with 15 bases between them. The CDR3 nucleotides read TGTGCCAGCAGTGGCATGTCCGCGGGCGATAATTCACCCCTCCACTTT. Translated, it gives CASSGMSAGDNSPLHF.

The rearrangement joins TRBV20-1 to TRBJ2-3, with D perhaps matching TRBD1 (6 bases). The CDR3 consists of 12 residues. CDR1 and CDR2 (germline): DFQATT, SNEGSKA (reference sequence). V was trimmed by 6 bases and J by 1 base, leaving 8 bases between them. The DNA for the CDR3 is TGCAGTGCGCGGACAGGCACAGATACGCAGTATTTT. Amino acids: CSARTGTDTQYF.

This clonotype was seen ten or more times. The rearrangement joins TRBV7-8 to TRBJ2-6, with 7 bases aligning to TRBD2. Germline V CDR1 and CDR2: SGHVS, FQNEAQ. The V segment lost 3 bases and the J segment 0 bases; nucleotides outside the gene matches: 5. This CDR3 comprises 17 residues. CDR3 loop: CASSLGRGSSGANVLTF. The CDR3 nucleotides read TGTGCCAGCAGCTTGGGGCGGGGGAGCTCTGGGGCCAACGTCCTGACTTTC.

This sequence joins TRBV20-1 and TRBJ2-1; tentatively, D is TRBD1 (5 bases). The CDR3 loop spans 13 amino acids. V lost 3 bases and J lost 5, with 11 bases in between. In germline, CDR1 is DFQATT, CDR2 SNEGSKA (reference sequence). This CDR3 reads CSARRDSHNEQFF. The CDR3 DNA is TGCAGTGCTAGGAGAGACAGCCACAATGAGCAGTTCTTC.

The chain combines TRBV9 with TRBJ1-1; 7 bases are shared with TRBD1. V gave up 3 bases and J gave up 2 bases; unmatched junction bases: 10. Germline assignment: CDR1 SGDLS and CDR2 YYNGEE. This CDR3 is 16 amino acids long. In DNA form, the CDR3 reads TGTGCCAGCAGCGCTACAGGGGCAGGTCTTAACACTGAAGCTTTCTTT. Translation: CASSATGAGLNTEAFF.

J is TRBJ1-6 and V is TRBV2; 9 bases agree with TRBD1. The CDR3 is 14 residues long. Losses at the gene ends were 6 bases for V and 8 bases for J; bases not matched to a gene: 5. CDR1 and CDR2 from the germline V gene are SNHLY and FYNNEI. The CDR3 region is CASRDRGLDSPLHF. In DNA, the CDR3 is TGTGCCAGCAGGGACAGGGGACTCGATTCACCCCTCCACTTT. The whole variable domain, filled in from reference TRBV2 and TRBJ1-6, reads EPEVTQTPSHQVTQMGQEVILRCVPISNHLYFYWYRQILGQKVEFLVSFYNNEISEKSEIFDDQFSVERPDGSNFTLKIRSTKLEDSAMYFCASRDRGLDSPLHFGNGTRLTVT.

This clonotype was observed once. The chain is built from TRBV12-3 or TRBV12-4 and TRBJ2-3; 12 bases fit TRBD2. The CDR3 runs to 16 residues. J lost 2 bases, V lost 6 bases, and 6 bases had no gene match. The CDR3 DNA reads as TGTGCCAGCAGCCAAGGACTAGCGGGGCCCACAGATACGCAGTATTTT. It translates to CASSQGLAGPTDTQYF.

This chain links TRBV2 with TRBJ1-2; D is unclear. The CDR3 loop spans 13 amino acids. CDR1 SNHLY and CDR2 FYNNEI come from the germline V gene. Trimming pared 6 bases from V and 3 bases from J, leaving 11 bases between. CDR3 in DNA: TGTGCCAGCAGCAAACCCCCCGACTATGGCTACACCTTC. Protein product: CASSKPPDYGYTF.

This clonotype appeared once. The chain carries TRBV2 and TRBJ2-7; D gene uncertain. Trimming took 1 base from V and 4 from J, leaving 8 bases between them. The V gene's germline CDR1 is SNHLY and CDR2 FYNNEI. This CDR3 comprises 13 residues. CDR3: CASSEVSEYEQYF. The CDR3 DNA reads TGTGCCAGCAGTGAAGTGTCGGAGTACGAGCAGTACTTC.

The chain combines TRBV9 with TRBJ1-4; D is possibly TRBD1 (6 bases). The CDR3 runs 16 residues. Looked up from germline, CDR1 is SGDLS and CDR2 is YYNGEE. The V and J ends lost 4 bases and 7 bases respectively, with 20 bases between them. This chain's CDR3 is CASSPSGGGYGEKLFF. In nucleotides, the CDR3 is TGTGCCAGCAGCCCATCCGGAGGGGGTTACGGTGAAAAACTGTTTTTT.

The CDR3 sequence: CAGGSGGRAETQYF. CDR3 coding DNA: TGTGCAGGCGGTAGCGGGGGAAGAGCAGAGACCCAGTACTTC. The V and J genes are TRBV7-8 and TRBJ2-5, with 9 nucleotides matching TRBD2. The CDR3 spans 14 residues. Germline loops: CDR1 SGHVS, CDR2 FQNEAQ.

A note on this clonotype: A much larger clone differs by one base, so this may be a read error. The CDR3 is CASSGAGTSPYNEQFF. The DNA for the CDR3 is TGTGCCAGCAGTGGAGCCGGGACCTCACCCTACAATGAGCAGTTCTTC. V gene TRBV6-6 combines with J gene TRBJ2-1; D may be TRBD1 or TRBD2 (5 bases each). Germline V lookup: CDR1 MNHNY, CDR2 SVGAGI (reference sequence). The CDR3 is made up of 16 amino acids. V was trimmed by 5 bases and J by 2 bases, leaving 16 bases between them.

The J gene is TRBJ1-6, the V gene TRBV19; D is perhaps TRBD1 (5 bases). The V end lost 3 bases, the J end lost 5 bases, and 11 bases lay between the germline ends. This CDR3 has 15 amino acids. Germline V gene lookup returns CDR1 LNHDA and CDR2 SQIVND (reference sequence). CDR3 in amino acids: CASSIPGRDNSPLHF. The CDR3 DNA is TGTGCCAGTAGTATTCCAGGGAGAGATAATTCACCCCTCCACTTT.

The table lists this clonotype with many counts. The chain joins TRBV7-3 to TRBJ2-3; TRBD2 agrees at 8 bases. CDR3 size: 15 residues. The V segment lost 1 base and the J segment 5 bases; nucleotides outside the gene matches: 5. The germline CDR1 and CDR2 sequences are SGHTA and FQGTGA. The CDR3 nucleotides are TGTGCCAGCAGCTTAAACGGGGGGGCAGGAGATACGCAGTATTTT. Translation gives CASSLNGGAGDTQYF.

The genes are TRBV14 and TRBJ1-1; 7 nucleotides align to TRBD1. J gave up 1 base and V 1 base, and 3 bases lay outside the gene matches. Germline V CDR1 and CDR2: SGHDN, FVKESK. CDR3 length equals 15 residues. This CDR3 is CASSQVTGKNTEAFF. CDR3 in DNA: TGTGCCAGCAGCCAAGTGACAGGGAAGAACACTGAAGCTTTCTTT.

This clonotype was counted at least ten times. The rearrangement joins TRBV19 to TRBJ1-3; 8 bases match TRBD1. This CDR3 comprises 15 residues. Looked up from germline, CDR1 is LNHDA and CDR2 is SQIVND (reference sequence). V gave up 4 bases and J gave up 0 bases; unmatched junction bases: 2. For the CDR3, the DNA is TGTGCCAGTAGTACTGGACAGGGCTCTGGAAACACCATATATTTT. It is translated as CASSTGQGSGNTIYF.

J is TRBJ2-1 and V is TRBV20-1; 10 nucleotides match TRBD2. Trimming took 0 bases from V and 7 from J; bases not matched to a gene: 9. Per the germline V gene, CDR1 is DFQATT and CDR2 is SNEGSKA (reference sequence). The CDR3 is 16 residues long. The CDR3 sequence: CSARDPSGRLWNEQFF. DNA for the CDR3: TGCAGTGCTAGAGATCCTAGCGGGAGATTATGGAATGAGCAGTTCTTC.

V and J are TRBV19 and TRBJ1-2; 12 bases line up with TRBD1. CDR1 and CDR2 (germline): LNHDA, SQIVND (reference sequence). Germline trimming cut 6 bases from V and 4 bases from J; bases unmatched to any gene: 6. This CDR3 region has 15 residues. The CDR3 DNA sequence: TGTGCCAGTAGACCCGGGACAGGGGGCGGCTATGGCTACACCTTC. Its translation: CASRPGTGGGYGYTF.

This clonotype occurred many times. The V call is TRBV6-5, the J call TRBJ2-3; D not resolved. The V and J ends lost 0 bases and 0 bases respectively, with 10 bases between them. Germline CDR1 MNHEY, CDR2 SVGAGI. This CDR3 contains 16 residues. The CDR3 region has the DNA TGTGCCAGCAGTTACTCTCCGAGACCGAGCACAGATACGCAGTATTTT. Amino acid sequence: CASSYSPRPSTDTQYF.

Points on this clonotype: Without the conserved terminal phenylalanine or tryptophan, this CDR3 likely stems from a read error. Because the CDR3's place on the DNA is in doubt, the DNA is left out and the CDR3 is given as listed by TCRdb. The chain uses TRBV20-1 and TRBJ1-6; the table's D gene call, TRBD1, was not cross checked with the DNA. The CDR3 numbers 9 amino acids, ends counted. Germline-derived CDR1 and CDR2 are DFQATT and SNEGSKA (reference sequence). This CDR3 is CSAWGDRNY.

The gene calls are TRBV9 and TRBJ1-2; D possibly corresponds to TRBD1 (5 bases). V was clipped by 0 bases and J by 4 bases, with 19 bases between them. Looked up from germline, CDR1 is SGDLS and CDR2 is YYNGEE. This CDR3 comprises 17 residues. CDR3 in DNA: TGTGCCAGCAGCGTAGGCGGGGCCCTCCGTCACCGCTATGGCTACACCTTC. This gives the protein CASSVGGALRHRYGYTF.

This chain links TRBV7-8 with TRBJ2-3; D might be TRBD1 or TRBD2, each matching 5 bases. The CDR3 length is 15 residues. CDR1 is SGHVS, CDR2 FQNEAQ, per germline. Trimming shortened V by 2 bases and J by 0 bases, and 9 bases separated the two germline ends. Here the CDR3 reads CASSLKRDSTDTQYF. In DNA, the CDR3 is TGTGCCAGCAGCTTAAAACGGGACAGCACAGATACGCAGTATTTT.

The rearrangement links TRBV4-1 to TRBJ2-2; TRBD2 might be the D (6 bases). Germline V gene data show CDR1 as MGHRA and CDR2 as YSYEKL. The CDR3 loop spans 21 amino acids. Trimming cost V 0 bases and J 6 bases, with 29 bases left between them. The CDR3 bases are TGCGCCAGCAGCCAAGAGGGGTTAAAGCTCGGAGGGCCTATGGGGCCCGGGGAGCTGTTTTTT. Translated, it gives CASSQEGLKLGGPMGPGELFF.

This clonotype was counted between two and nine times. The rearrangement joins TRBV27 to TRBJ2-5; the match to TRBD2 covers 9 bases. With V trimmed by 5 bases and J by 5 bases, 9 bases remained unmatched. This CDR3 has 15 amino acids. Germline V gene data show CDR1 as MNHEY and CDR2 as SMNVEV (reference sequence). The chain's CDR3 is CASSRPGLAGETQYF. The CDR3 region has the DNA TGTGCCAGCAGTCGCCCGGGACTAGCCGGGGAGACCCAGTACTTC.

J is TRBJ2-7 and V is TRBV12-5; D gene uncertain. CDR3 size: 12 residues. Germline V lookup: CDR1 LGHNT, CDR2 FRNRAP. Deletions cut 6 bases from V and 2 bases from J, with 8 bases between. The CDR3 bases are TGTGCTAGTGGCGTAGGACCCTACGAGCAGTACTTC. It yields the protein CASGVGPYEQYF.

The rearrangement joins TRBV7-9 to TRBJ1-1; 9 bases map to TRBD1. Germline V lookup: CDR1 SEHNR, CDR2 FQNEAQ (reference sequence). V dropped 1 base and J dropped 11; count of bases not matched to a gene: 2. The CDR3 length is 12 residues. The CDR3 loop reads CASSLVGQGAFF. The CDR3 nucleotides are TGTGCCAGCAGCTTAGTCGGACAGGGGGCTTTCTTT.